The clone carrying this TCR beta chain was seen a handful of times. Its antigen is undetermined. The data belong to a study of cytomegalovirus exposure and HLA in healthy donors. Across the study: Clustering assigned 70% to 90% of the approximately 370 genotyped donors to the Caucasian-associated ancestry cluster. Study outcomes and limitations: Presence/absence analyses took donor sequencing depth as roughly uniform. Prediction of most subjects' HLA-A and HLA-B alleles by TCR beta sequences was reportedly accurate.

The CDR3 totals 15 residues. V lost 6 bases, J lost 0 bases, and 12 bases lay in between. From germline, CDR1 is MNHEY and CDR2 SVGAGI. Primers: 60 Vbeta forward and 13 Jbeta reverse. The method was immunoSEQ multiplex PCR; TCRdb's version includes in-frame clones alone and lacks a portion of them. The sample lists 75,000 to 95,000 clones, about 77% occurring once. This chain links TRBV6-5 with TRBJ2-1; tentatively, D is TRBD2 (5 bases). The sequence derives from a man in his forties or fifties in good health and CMV-seronegative. Sequencing used PBMCs. This CDR3 reads CASRVDSRSYNEQFF. The CDR3 DNA follows: TGTGCCAGCAGGGTGGACTCTCGCTCCTACAATGAGCAGTTCTTC.